This T cell receptor beta chain was documented in a study of neurological immune-mediated disorders. Study results and limitations: Private repertoires in all groups were suggested by the finding that expanded clones across subjects shared no CDR3 amino acid sequences.

Trimming stripped 3 bases from V and 2 bases from J, with 4 bases between. CDR3 length: 12 amino acids. Looked up from germline, CDR1 is MGHDK and CDR2 is SYGVNS. Each CDR3 protein gets one entry after TCRdb re-called the 5' RACE reads with MiXCR. The sample holds about 62,000 distinct CDR3 sequences, under 5.5% seen once. This clonotype was counted ten times or more. No antigen is known for it. This clonotype originated in a woman aged 45-65 years with multiple sclerosis. The material sequenced was PBMCs. The rearrangement links TRBV25-1 to TRBJ1-2; D is unresolved. This CDR3 reads CASSDTNYGYTF. DNA for the CDR3: TGTGCCAGCAGTGACACCAACTATGGCTACACCTTC.